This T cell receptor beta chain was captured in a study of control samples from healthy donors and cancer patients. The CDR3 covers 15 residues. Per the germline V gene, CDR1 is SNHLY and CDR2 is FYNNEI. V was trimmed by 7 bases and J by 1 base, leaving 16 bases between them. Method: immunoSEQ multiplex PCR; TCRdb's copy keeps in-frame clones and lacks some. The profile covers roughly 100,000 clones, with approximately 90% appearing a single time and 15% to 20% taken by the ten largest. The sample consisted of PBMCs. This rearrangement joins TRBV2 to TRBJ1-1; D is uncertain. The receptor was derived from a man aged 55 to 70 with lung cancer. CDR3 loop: CASTADHPQNTEAFF. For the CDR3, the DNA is TGTGCCAGCACGGCGGACCACCCACAGAACACTGAAGCTTTCTTT.